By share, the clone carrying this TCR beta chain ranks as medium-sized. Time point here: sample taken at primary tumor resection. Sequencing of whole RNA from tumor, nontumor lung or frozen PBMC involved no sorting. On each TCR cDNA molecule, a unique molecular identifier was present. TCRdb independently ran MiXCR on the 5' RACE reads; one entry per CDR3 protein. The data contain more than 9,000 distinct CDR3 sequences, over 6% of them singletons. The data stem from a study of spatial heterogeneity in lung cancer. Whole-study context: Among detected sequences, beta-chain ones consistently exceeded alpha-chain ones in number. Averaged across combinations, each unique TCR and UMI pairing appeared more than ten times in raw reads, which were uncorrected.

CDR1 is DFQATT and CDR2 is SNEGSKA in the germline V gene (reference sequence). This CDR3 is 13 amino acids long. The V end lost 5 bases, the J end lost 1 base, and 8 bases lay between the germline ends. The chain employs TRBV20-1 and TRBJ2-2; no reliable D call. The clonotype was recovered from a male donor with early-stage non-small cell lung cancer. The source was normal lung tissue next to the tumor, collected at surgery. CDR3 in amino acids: CSARSVNTGELFF. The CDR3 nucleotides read TGCAGTGCTCGTTCAGTGAACACCGGGGAGCTGTTTTTT.